The rows below give T cell receptor beta chains drawn from one sample of a study of T-cell memory formation after mild COVID-19. MiXCR, run by TCRdb on the 5' RACE reads, gives a single entry per CDR3 protein. The repertoire holds 150,000 to 200,000 distinct CDR3 sequences, with 30% to 35% as singletons. The material sequenced was PBMCs or a T cell subset sorted from them (not recorded which). The receptors come from an adult woman who had mild COVID-19 (a few samples of this study predate the infection). Cell type and time point are not known. CDR3s include the opening cysteine and the closing phenylalanine or tryptophan. D genes are given only for firm matches. Clone size, where shown, is once, few, many, or a class for clones that have expanded.

.	TRBV7-8	TRBJ2-3	.	13	TGTGCCAGCAGGTATAGTGGCACAGATACGCAGTATTTT	CASRYSGTDTQYF
.	TRBV28	TRBJ1-1	.	15	TGTGCCAGCAGTTCAGGGTTTTACATGAACACTGAAGCTTTCTTT	CASSSGFYMNTEAFF
.	TRBV12-3/TRBV12-4	TRBJ1-1	.	13	TGTGCCAGTATTCAGGCGAAGAACACTGAAGCTTTCTTT	CASIQAKNTEAFF
.	TRBV12-3/TRBV12-4	TRBJ1-1	.	12	TGTGCCAGCAGTCCCTATAGGCCTGAAGCTTTCTTT	CASSPYRPEAFF
once	TRBV5-5	TRBJ2-7	TRBD2	17	TGTGCCAGCAGTCCCACATGGGGTAGCGGGACCTCCTACGAGCAGTACTTC	CASSPTWGSGTSYEQYF
few	TRBV28	TRBJ2-7	.	15	TGTGCCAGCAGTTTAGGTAGACATTTCTCCTACGAGCAGTACTTC	CASSLGRHFSYEQYF
.	TRBV7-3	TRBJ2-3	TRBD2	16	TGTGCCAGCAGCACCACTAGCGGGGGGACCACAGATACGCAGTATTTT	CASSTTSGGTTDTQYF
.	TRBV20-1	TRBJ1-5	.	13	TGCAGTGCTAGCAAGGGTAGCAATCAGCCCCAGCATTTT	CSASKGSNQPQHF
few	TRBV6-5	TRBJ1-4	.	12	TGTGCCAGCAGTGATAGGGGGGAAAAACTGTTTTTT	CASSDRGEKLFF
.	TRBV12-3/TRBV12-4	TRBJ1-2	TRBD1	13	TGTGCCAGCAGTAGAGGGACAGCCTATGGCTACACCTTC	CASSRGTAYGYTF
once	TRBV3-1	TRBJ2-5	TRBD2	13	TGTGCCAGCAGACTCGGACTAGAAGAGACCCAGTACTTC	CASRLGLEETQYF
.	TRBV15	TRBJ1-3	.	13	TGTGCCACCAGCACCCGGACTGGAAACACCATATATTTT	CATSTRTGNTIYF
.	TRBV5-1	TRBJ2-5	.	15	TGCGCCAGCAGCTTGGGGGGTCTCACGGAAGAGACCCAGTACTTC	CASSLGGLTEETQYF
.	TRBV3-1	TRBJ1-6	TRBD1	14	TGTGCCAGCAGCCTCCGGACAGGGGATTCACCCCTCCACTTT	CASSLRTGDSPLHF
.	TRBV12-3/TRBV12-4	TRBJ2-7	.	14	TGTGCCAGCAGCTCTGACAGAACTATCTACGAGCAGTACTTC	CASSSDRTIYEQYF
.	TRBV4-1	TRBJ2-6	.	18	TGCGACAGCAGCCAAGATATGACGGGGGCGGTCGGGGCCAACGTCCTGACTTTC	CDSSQDMTGAVGANVLTF
.	TRBV7-9	TRBJ1-2	.	11	TGTGCCAGCAGCAACGAATATGGCTACACCTTC	CASSNEYGYTF
few	TRBV5-5	TRBJ1-1	TRBD1	15	TGTGCCAGCAGCCGTATGACCAGGGGGCAGACTGAAGCTTTCTTT	CASSRMTRGQTEAFF
.	TRBV2	TRBJ2-3	.	16	TGTGCCAGCAGTGAAGAGGACACAGCTAGCACAGATACGCAGTATTTT	CASSEEDTASTDTQYF
few	TRBV12-3/TRBV12-4	TRBJ1-5	.	13	TGTGCCAGCAGTTTAGGGTTCGTGCAGCCCCAGCATTTT	CASSLGFVQPQHF
.	TRBV24-1	TRBJ1-5	.	15	TGTGCCACCAGTGATTTGGCGGAGGAAGGTCAGCCCCAGCATTTT	CATSDLAEEGQPQHF
.	TRBV4-1	TRBJ2-5	.	14	TGCGCCAGCAGCCAATCGACTAGGGTCGAGACCCAGTACTTC	CASSQSTRVETQYF
few	TRBV28	TRBJ1-2	.	11	TGTGCCAGCAGTTTACAGCGGGGCTACACCTTC	CASSLQRGYTF
once	TRBV4-1	TRBJ2-3	TRBD2	20	TGCGCCAGCAGCCAAGATCGAACTAGCGGGGGGTCCCCTAGCACAGATACGCAGTATTTT	CASSQDRTSGGSPSTDTQYF
once	TRBV11-2	TRBJ2-7	TRBD1	16	TGTGCCAGCAGCGCTCGCACCGGGACAGGGTCTTCGGAGCAGTACTTC	CASSARTGTGSSEQYF
.	TRBV7-9	TRBJ1-5	TRBD1	16	TGTGCCAGCAGCTTAGAAGGGACAGGGAGCAATCAGCCCCAGCATTTT	CASSLEGTGSNQPQHF
.	TRBV7-9	TRBJ1-1	.	12	TGTGCCAGCAGCTTACCGGGGAGGAAAGCTTTCTTT	CASSLPGRKAFF
.	TRBV6-2/TRBV6-3	TRBJ2-6	TRBD1	20	TGTGCCAGCAGTTACGATCCCAGGGCAGGGGGAGCCCCTGGGGCCAACGTCCTGACTTTC	CASSYDPRAGGAPGANVLTF
few	TRBV6-5	TRBJ2-7	TRBD2	14	TGTGCCAGCATTAGAGGCGGGGGGCAGTACGAGCAGTACTTC	CASIRGGGQYEQYF
.	TRBV2	TRBJ2-7	.	14	TGTGCCAGCAGTGAAGAAGCCAGGGCCTACGAGCAGTACTTC	CASSEEARAYEQYF
few	TRBV30	TRBJ2-2	TRBD1	15	TGTGCCTGGAGCGCGAACAGGGGGTACACCGGGGAGCTGTTTTTT	CAWSANRGYTGELFF
.	TRBV20-1	TRBJ2-1	.	15	TGCAGTGCTAGAGACAATTCGGGGTCTGACAATGAGCAGTTCTTC	CSARDNSGSDNEQFF
.	TRBV12-3/TRBV12-4	TRBJ2-7	.	12	TGTGCCAGCAGGCAGGGCGTCTACGAGCAGTACTTC	CASRQGVYEQYF
few	TRBV12-3/TRBV12-4	TRBJ1-5	.	14	TGTGCCAGCCGTCCGGGGGTTCCGGGTCAGCCCCAGCATTTT	CASRPGVPGQPQHF
few	TRBV25-1	TRBJ2-1	TRBD1	15	TGTGCCAGCAGTGAATCAACAGGGGGCTTGAGTGAGCAGTTCTTC	CASSESTGGLSEQFF
.	TRBV4-3	TRBJ2-5	.	15	TGCGCCAGCAGCCGGGCCGGGTTAGGGGCAGAGACCCAGTACTTC	CASSRAGLGAETQYF
.	TRBV11-2	TRBJ1-2	.	12	TGTGCCAGCAGCCCTCCCGGGGGCGGCTACACCTTC	CASSPPGGGYTF
.	TRBV12-3/TRBV12-4	TRBJ2-3	.	16	TGTGCCAGCAGTCCCCTGAGGGGAAGAGGCACAGATACGCAGTATTTT	CASSPLRGRGTDTQYF
.	TRBV2	TRBJ2-7	.	15	TGTGCCAGCAGTGAAGAGTCGCCAGCCGTCTACGAGCAGTACTTC	CASSEESPAVYEQYF
.	TRBV7-9	TRBJ2-7	.	15	TGTGCCAGCAGCTTTCGCCAGGGTTGGGGGAACGAGCAGTACTTC	CASSFRQGWGNEQYF
.	TRBV3-1	TRBJ2-2	.	15	TGTGCCAGCAGCCAAGACCGGACAGAGGTCGGGGAGCTGTTTTTT	CASSQDRTEVGELFF
few	TRBV6-5	TRBJ2-1	.	12	TGTGCCAGCAACCGAGAGGGGAATGAGCAGTTCTTC	CASNREGNEQFF
.	TRBV6-2/TRBV6-3	TRBJ2-5	.	14	TGTGCCAGCAGTTACGATGGGGGTGGAGAGACCCAGTACTTC	CASSYDGGGETQYF
.	TRBV20-1	TRBJ1-4	.	11	TGCAGTGCTAACAACAATGAAAAACTGTTTTTT	CSANNNEKLFF
few	TRBV18	TRBJ1-5	.	14	TGTGCCAGCTCACCACAGGGTACGATGCAGCCCCAGCATTTT	CASSPQGTMQPQHF
few	TRBV9	TRBJ2-2	.	15	TGTGCCAGCAGCACGGGGACTTCTAACACCGGGGAGCTGTTTTTT	CASSTGTSNTGELFF
.	TRBV12-3/TRBV12-4	TRBJ2-1	.	14	TGTGCCAGCATCCACCAGAGGCACTACAATGAGCAGTTCTTC	CASIHQRHYNEQFF
.	TRBV5-1	TRBJ1-1	.	14	TGCGCCAGCAGCTTGGATTCAGGAAACACTGAAGCTTTCTTT	CASSLDSGNTEAFF
.	TRBV5-1	TRBJ2-2	TRBD1	18	TGCGCCAGCAGCGCCCGACAGGGTACCTTCGCGAACACCGGGGAGCTGTTTTTT	CASSARQGTFANTGELFF
.	TRBV7-9	TRBJ1-2	.	15	TGTGCCAGCAGCTACTCCGGGACACGGGGCTATGGCTACACCTTC	CASSYSGTRGYGYTF
.	TRBV5-1	TRBJ2-7	TRBD1	16	TGCGCCAGCAGTTCCCTCACAGGGGGCCCAACCTACGAGCAGTACTTC	CASSSLTGGPTYEQYF
.	TRBV5-1	TRBJ2-7	.	15	TGCGCCAGCAGCCCCTCCTCCAGGGCCGAGGGAGAGCAGTACTTC	CASSPSSRAEGEQYF
few	TRBV19	TRBJ2-1	.	13	TGTGCCAGTAGTATAGTGACTTCCAATGCGCAGTTCTTC	CASSIVTSNAQFF